The 7 T cell receptor beta chains below were found in one sample sequenced in a study of OX40 agonist ivuxolimab in advanced cancers. TCRdb keeps only in-frame clones here, not all; method: immunoSEQ multiplex PCR. In the table there are around 38,000 clones, around 88% of which are singletons. The sequencing here drew on CD4+ or CD8+ T cells sorted from blood, taken in a trial of the OX40 agonist ivuxolimab. The receptors here all came from an adult with an advanced solid tumor such as melanoma, head and neck, liver or kidney cancer.

The rearrangement uses TRBV7-6 and TRBJ1-5; possibly TRBD1 for D (6 bases). With 0 bases removed from V and 4 bases from J, the gap between germline ends came to 10 bases. The CDR3 covers 15 residues. Germline V lookup: CDR1 SGHVS, CDR2 FNYEAQ. The CDR3 sequence is CASSLADSPNQPQHF. Here the CDR3 DNA reads TGTGCCAGCAGCTTAGCGGACAGTCCAAATCAGCCCCAGCATTTT.

The rearrangement uses TRBV5-5 and TRBJ1-6; D remains ambiguous. Germline V gene lookup returns CDR1 SGHKS and CDR2 YYEKEE (reference sequence). V was pared by 1 base and J by 5 bases, with 7 bases between. This CDR3 contains 14 residues. The CDR3 coding sequence is TGTGCCAGCAGCTTGTACAGAGATAATTCACCCCTCCACTTT. This translates into CASSLYRDNSPLHF. The full variable domain, rest sourced from reference TRBV5-5 and TRBJ1-6, is DAGVTQSPTHLIKTRGQQVTLRCSPISGHKSVSWYQQVLGQGPQFIFQYYEKEERGRGNFPDRFSARQFPNYSSELNVNALLLGDSALYLCASSLYRDNSPLHFGNGTRLTVT.

This clone was seen only once. The CDR3 here is CASSQVASSGNTIYF. For the CDR3, the DNA is TGCGCCAGCAGCCAAGTGGCGAGCTCTGGAAACACCATATATTTT. The chain joins TRBV4-1 to TRBJ1-3; D not resolved. Deletions cut 1 base from V and 0 bases from J, with 7 bases between. CDR1 is MGHRA and CDR2 is YSYEKL in the germline V gene. The CDR3 contains 15 residues.

The chain combines TRBV30 with TRBJ2-1; D is uncertain. The V gene's germline CDR1 is GTSNPN and CDR2 SVGIG (reference sequence). The CDR3 consists of 15 residues. Trimming took 5 bases from V and 2 from J, leaving 16 bases between them. The CDR3 nucleotides are TGTGCCTGGGCTCTTTACAGTGGTCCCTACAATGAGCAGTTCTTC. As protein: CAWALYSGPYNEQFF. The full variable domain, rest sourced from reference TRBV30 and TRBJ2-1, is SQTIHQWPATLVQPVGSPLSLECTVEGTSNPNLYWYRQAAGRGLQLLFYSVGIGQISSEVPQNLSASRPQDRQFILSSKKLLLSDSGFYLCAWALYSGPYNEQFFGPGTRLTVL.

This chain uses TRBV7-9 with TRBJ2-7; D gene ambiguous. Germline values: CDR1 SEHNR, CDR2 FQNEAQ (reference sequence). The CDR3 totals 11 residues. Trimming removed 4 bases at V and 3 bases at J, with 4 bases between. The CDR3 DNA is TGTGCCAGCAGCTCACGCTACGAGCAGTACTTC. The encoded protein is CASSSRYEQYF. Looking up the rest from reference TRBV7-9 and TRBJ2-7 gives the full variable domain: DTGVSQNPRHKITKRGQNVTFRCDPISEHNRLYWYRQTLGQGPEFLTYFQNEAQLEKSRLLSDRFSAERPKGSFSTLEIQRTEQGDSAMYLCASSSRYEQYFGPGTRLTVT.

This chain joins TRBV9 and TRBJ1-3; D is unclear. V was cut by 0 bases and J by 4 bases, with 11 bases left in between. The CDR3 runs to 15 residues. CDR1 is SGDLS, CDR2 YYNGEE, per germline. The CDR3 sequence: CASSVGGVGGNTIYF. CDR3 DNA sequence: TGTGCCAGCAGCGTAGGGGGAGTGGGGGGAAACACCATATATTTT.

This rearrangement joins TRBV23-1 to TRBJ2-3, with a weak D call TRBD2 (5 bases). TRBV23-1 is labeled an ORF, and its function is uncertain. Trimming cost V 9 bases and J 6 bases, with 13 bases left between them. The CDR3 totals 12 residues. CDR3 sequence reads: CASPGEGDTQYF. In DNA form, the CDR3 reads TGCGCCAGTCCCGGGGAAGGGGATACGCAGTATTTT.